This TCR beta chain is from a study of control samples from healthy donors and cancer patients. Germline loops: CDR1 LGHDT, CDR2 YNNKEL (reference sequence). Trimming pared 6 bases from V and 5 bases from J, leaving 16 bases between. The CDR3 extends over 14 amino acids. The table came from immunoSEQ multiplex PCR; TCRdb's copy has only in-frame clones and leaves some out. The sample has approximately 150,000 clones; more than 85% are singletons. Input material: blood. The receptor was derived from a man aged 25-40 years in good health. The chain couples TRBV3-1 (or the pseudogene TRBV3-2) to TRBJ1-2; D is perhaps TRBD1 (5 bases). The CDR3 spells CASRPGPSLYGYTF. DNA for the CDR3: TGTGCCAGCAGACCGGGACCCTCGTTGTATGGCTACACCTTC.